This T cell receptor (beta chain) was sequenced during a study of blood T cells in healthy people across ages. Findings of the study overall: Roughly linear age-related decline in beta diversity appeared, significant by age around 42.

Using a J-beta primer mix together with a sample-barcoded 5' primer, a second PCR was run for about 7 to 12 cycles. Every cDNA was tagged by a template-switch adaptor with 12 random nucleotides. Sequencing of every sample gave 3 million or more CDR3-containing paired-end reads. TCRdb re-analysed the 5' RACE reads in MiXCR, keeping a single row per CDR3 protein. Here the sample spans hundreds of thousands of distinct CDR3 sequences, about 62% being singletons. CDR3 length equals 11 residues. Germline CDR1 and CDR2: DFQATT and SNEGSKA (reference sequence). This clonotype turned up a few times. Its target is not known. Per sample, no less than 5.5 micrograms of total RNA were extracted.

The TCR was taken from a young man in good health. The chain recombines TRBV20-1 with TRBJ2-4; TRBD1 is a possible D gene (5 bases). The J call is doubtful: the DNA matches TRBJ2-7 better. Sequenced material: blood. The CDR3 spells CSAAGFYEQYF. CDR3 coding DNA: TGCAGTGCTGCAGGGTTCTACGAGCAGTACTTC.